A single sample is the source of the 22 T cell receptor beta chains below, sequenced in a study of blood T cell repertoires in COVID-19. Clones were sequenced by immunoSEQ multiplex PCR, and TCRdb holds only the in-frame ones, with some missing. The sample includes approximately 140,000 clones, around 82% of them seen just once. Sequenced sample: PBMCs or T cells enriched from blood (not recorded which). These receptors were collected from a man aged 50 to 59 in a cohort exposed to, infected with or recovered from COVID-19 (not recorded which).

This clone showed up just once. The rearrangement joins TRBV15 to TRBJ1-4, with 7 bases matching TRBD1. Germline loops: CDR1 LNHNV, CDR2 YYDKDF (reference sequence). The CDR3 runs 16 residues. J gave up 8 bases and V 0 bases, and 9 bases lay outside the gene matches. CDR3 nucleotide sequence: TGTGCCACCAGCAGAGATGATAGACAGGGTACCGAAAAACTGTTTTTT. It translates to CATSRDDRQGTEKLFF.

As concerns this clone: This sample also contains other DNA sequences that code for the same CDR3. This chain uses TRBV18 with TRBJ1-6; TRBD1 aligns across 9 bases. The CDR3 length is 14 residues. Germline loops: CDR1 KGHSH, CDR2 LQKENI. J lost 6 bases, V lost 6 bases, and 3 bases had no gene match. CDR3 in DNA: TGTGCCAGCTCCCCGGGACAGGGTAATTCACCCCTCCACTTT. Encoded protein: CASSPGQGNSPLHF. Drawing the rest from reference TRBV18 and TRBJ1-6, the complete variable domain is NAGVMQNPRHLVRRRGQEARLRCSPMKGHSHVYWYRQLPEEGLKFMVYLQKENIIDESGMPKERFSAEFPKEGPSILRIQQVVRGDSAAYFCASSPGQGNSPLHFGNGTRLTVT.

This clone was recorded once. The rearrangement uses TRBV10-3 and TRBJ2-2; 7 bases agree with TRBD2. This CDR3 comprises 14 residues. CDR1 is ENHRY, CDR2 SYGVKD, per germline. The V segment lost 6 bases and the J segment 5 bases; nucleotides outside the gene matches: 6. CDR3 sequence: CAIRASGNTGELFF. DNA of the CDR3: TGTGCCATCAGGGCTAGCGGAAATACCGGGGAGCTGTTTTTT.

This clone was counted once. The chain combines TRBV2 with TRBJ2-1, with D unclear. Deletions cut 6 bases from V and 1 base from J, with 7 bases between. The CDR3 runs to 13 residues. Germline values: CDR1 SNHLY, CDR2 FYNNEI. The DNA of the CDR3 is TGTGCCAGCAGCGGGTTTTCCTACAATGAGCAGTTCTTC. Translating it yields CASSGFSYNEQFF.

This chain's CDR3 is CASGLVRTSGITYNEQFF. The CDR3 DNA reads as TGTGCTAGTGGTTTGGTAAGGACTAGCGGGATCACCTACAATGAGCAGTTCTTC. The V gene is TRBV12-5, the J gene TRBJ2-1, with TRBD2 matching over 12 bases. The V and J ends lost 0 bases and 2 bases, in that order; junction bases with no gene match: 5. The CDR3 has 18 amino acids. CDR1 LGHNT and CDR2 FRNRAP come from the germline V gene.

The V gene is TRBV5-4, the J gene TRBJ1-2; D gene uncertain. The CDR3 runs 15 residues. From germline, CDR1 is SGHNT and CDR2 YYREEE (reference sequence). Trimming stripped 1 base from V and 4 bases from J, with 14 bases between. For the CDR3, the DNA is TGTGCCAGCAGCTTGAATTGGGCAGGCAGCTATGGCTACACCTTC. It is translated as CASSLNWAGSYGYTF.

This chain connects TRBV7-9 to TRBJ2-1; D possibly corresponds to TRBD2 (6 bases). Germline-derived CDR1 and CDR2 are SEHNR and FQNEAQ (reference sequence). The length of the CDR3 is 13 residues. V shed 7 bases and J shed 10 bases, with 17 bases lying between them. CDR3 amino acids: CASTHIADWEQFF. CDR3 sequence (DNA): TGTGCCAGCACCCATATAGCGGATTGGGAGCAGTTCTTC. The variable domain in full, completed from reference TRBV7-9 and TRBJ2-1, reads DTGVSQNPRHKITKRGQNVTFRCDPISEHNRLYWYRQTLGQGPEFLTYFQNEAQLEKSRLLSDRFSAERPKGSFSTLEIQRTEQGDSAMYLCASTHIADWEQFFGPGTRLTVL.

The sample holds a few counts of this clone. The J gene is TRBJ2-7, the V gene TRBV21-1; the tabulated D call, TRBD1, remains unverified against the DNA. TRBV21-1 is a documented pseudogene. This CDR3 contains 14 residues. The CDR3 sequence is CASSKVDREVEQYF. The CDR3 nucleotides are TGTGCCAGCAGCAAAGTAGACAGAGAGGTCGAGCAGTACTTC.

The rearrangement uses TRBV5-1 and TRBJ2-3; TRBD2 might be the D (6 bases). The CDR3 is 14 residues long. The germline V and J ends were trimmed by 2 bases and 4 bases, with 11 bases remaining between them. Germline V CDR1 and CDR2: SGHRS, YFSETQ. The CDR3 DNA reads TGCGCCAGCAGCTTTTCTAGCGCGGCAGATACGCAGTATTTT. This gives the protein CASSFSSAADTQYF.

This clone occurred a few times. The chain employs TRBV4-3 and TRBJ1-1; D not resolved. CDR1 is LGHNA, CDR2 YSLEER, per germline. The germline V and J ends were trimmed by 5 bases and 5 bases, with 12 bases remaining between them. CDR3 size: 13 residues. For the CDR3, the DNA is TGCGCCAGCAGCATAATGACGGGGACTGAAGCTTTCTTT. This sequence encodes CASSIMTGTEAFF.

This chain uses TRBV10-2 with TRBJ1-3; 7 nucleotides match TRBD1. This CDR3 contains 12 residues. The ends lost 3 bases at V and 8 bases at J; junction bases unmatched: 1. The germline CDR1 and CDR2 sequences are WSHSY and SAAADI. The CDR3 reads CASSEQGHTIYF. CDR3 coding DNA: TGCGCCAGCAGTGAACAGGGGCACACCATATATTTT.

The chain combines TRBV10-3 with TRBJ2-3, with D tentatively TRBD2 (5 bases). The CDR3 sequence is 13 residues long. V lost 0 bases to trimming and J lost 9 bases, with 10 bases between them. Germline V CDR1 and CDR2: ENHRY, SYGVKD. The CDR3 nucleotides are TGTGCCATCAGTGAGTCAGAGGGAACGACGCAGTATTTT. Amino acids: CAISESEGTTQYF.

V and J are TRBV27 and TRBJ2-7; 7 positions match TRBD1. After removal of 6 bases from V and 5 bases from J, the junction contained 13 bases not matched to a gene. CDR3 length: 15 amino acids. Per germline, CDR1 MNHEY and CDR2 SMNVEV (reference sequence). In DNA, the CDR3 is TGTGCCAGCAGGGGTGGACAGGCCTTCGGCCACGAGCAGTACTTC. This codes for CASRGGQAFGHEQYF.

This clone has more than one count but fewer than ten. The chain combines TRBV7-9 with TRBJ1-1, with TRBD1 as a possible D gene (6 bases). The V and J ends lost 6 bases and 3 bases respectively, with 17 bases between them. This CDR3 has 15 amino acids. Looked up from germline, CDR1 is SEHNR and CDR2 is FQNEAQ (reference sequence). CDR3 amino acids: CASSAITGWDTEAFF. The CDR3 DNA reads TGTGCCAGCAGTGCCATTACAGGGTGGGACACTGAAGCTTTCTTT. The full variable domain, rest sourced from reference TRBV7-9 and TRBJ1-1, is DTGVSQNPRHKITKRGQNVTFRCDPISEHNRLYWYRQTLGQGPEFLTYFQNEAQLEKSRLLSDRFSAERPKGSFSTLEIQRTEQGDSAMYLCASSAITGWDTEAFFGQGTRLTVV.

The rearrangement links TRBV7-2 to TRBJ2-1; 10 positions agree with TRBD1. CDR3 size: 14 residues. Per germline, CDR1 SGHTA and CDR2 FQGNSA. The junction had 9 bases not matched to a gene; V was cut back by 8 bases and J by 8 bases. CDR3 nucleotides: TGTGCCAGCCACCGGGACAGGGGCCCGGATGAGCAGTTCTTC. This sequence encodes CASHRDRGPDEQFF.

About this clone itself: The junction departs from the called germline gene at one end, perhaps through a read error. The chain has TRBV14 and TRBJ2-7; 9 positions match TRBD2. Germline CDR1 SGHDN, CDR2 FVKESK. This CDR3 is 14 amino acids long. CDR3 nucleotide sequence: TGTGCCAGCAGCCAAGAACCTCAGACTAGCGGAGTCTTATTC. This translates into CASSQEPQTSGVLF.

The CDR3 DNA follows: TGCGCCAGCAGCTTGGCCGACAGCCACTCCTACGAGCAGTACTTC. Translating it yields CASSLADSHSYEQYF. J is TRBJ2-7 and V is TRBV5-1; D may be TRBD1 (5 bases). The CDR3 totals 15 residues. The V end lost 0 bases, the J end lost 0 bases, and 10 bases lay between the germline ends. Germline V gene sequence: CDR1 SGHRS, CDR2 YFSETQ. Filled out from reference TRBV5-1 and TRBJ2-7, the complete variable domain reads KAGVTQTPRYLIKTRGQQVTLSCSPISGHRSVSWYQQTPGQGLQFLFEYFSETQRNKGNFPGRFSGRQFSNSRSEMNVSTLELGDSALYLCASSLADSHSYEQYFGPGTRLTVT.

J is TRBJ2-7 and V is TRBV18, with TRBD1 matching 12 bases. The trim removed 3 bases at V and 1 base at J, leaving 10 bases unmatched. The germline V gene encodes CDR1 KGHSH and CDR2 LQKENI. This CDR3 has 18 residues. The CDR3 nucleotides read TGTGCCAGCTCACCTCCCCTGGGACAGGGGGCGTCTTCCTACGAGCAGTACTTC. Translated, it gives CASSPPLGQGASSYEQYF.

CDR3 DNA sequence: TGTGCCAGCAGCCTACGACAGGTTCGCGAGACCCAGTACTTC. Encoded protein: CASSLRQVRETQYF. J is TRBJ2-5 and V is TRBV7-9; perhaps TRBD1 as D (6 bases). This CDR3 has 14 residues. V was clipped by 5 bases and J by 5 bases, with 15 bases between them. Per the germline V gene, CDR1 is SEHNR and CDR2 is FQNEAQ (reference sequence). Drawing the rest from reference TRBV7-9 and TRBJ2-5, the complete variable domain is DTGVSQNPRHKITKRGQNVTFRCDPISEHNRLYWYRQTLGQGPEFLTYFQNEAQLEKSRLLSDRFSAERPKGSFSTLEIQRTEQGDSAMYLCASSLRQVRETQYFGPGTRLLVL.

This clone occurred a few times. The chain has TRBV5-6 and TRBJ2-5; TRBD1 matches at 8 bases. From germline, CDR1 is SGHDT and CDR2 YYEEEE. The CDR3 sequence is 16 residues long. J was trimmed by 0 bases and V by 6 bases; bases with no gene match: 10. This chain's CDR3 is CASNRPGQAYQETQYF. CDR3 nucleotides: TGTGCCAGCAACAGACCGGGACAGGCGTACCAAGAGACCCAGTACTTC.

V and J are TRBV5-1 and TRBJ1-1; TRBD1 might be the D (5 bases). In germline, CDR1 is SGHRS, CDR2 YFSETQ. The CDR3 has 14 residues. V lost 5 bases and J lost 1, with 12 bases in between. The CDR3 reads CASRPGTTNTEAFF. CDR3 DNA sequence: TGCGCCAGCAGGCCCGGGACTACGAACACTGAAGCTTTCTTT. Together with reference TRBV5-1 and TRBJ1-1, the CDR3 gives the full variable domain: KAGVTQTPRYLIKTRGQQVTLSCSPISGHRSVSWYQQTPGQGLQFLFEYFSETQRNKGNFPGRFSGRQFSNSRSEMNVSTLELGDSALYLCASRPGTTNTEAFFGQGTRLTVV.

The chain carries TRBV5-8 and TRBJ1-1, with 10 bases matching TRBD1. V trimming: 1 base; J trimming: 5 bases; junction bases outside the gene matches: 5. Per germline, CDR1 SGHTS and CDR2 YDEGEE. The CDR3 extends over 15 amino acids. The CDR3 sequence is CASSLQWTGGTEAFF. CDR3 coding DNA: TGTGCCAGCAGCTTGCAGTGGACAGGGGGAACTGAAGCTTTCTTT.